Many counts were recorded for the clone carrying this T cell receptor beta chain. The antigen remains undetermined. The record originates from a study of neurological immune-mediated disorders. TCRdb re-derived calls from the 5' RACE reads in MiXCR, one entry per CDR3 protein. The repertoire holds around 130,000 distinct CDR3 sequences, roughly 3.4% seen once, with over 1% in the top ten. Whole-study results and caveats: Phylogenetic grouping assigned the repertoires of 18 of 34 multiple sclerosis patients to a single related-CDR3 cluster, representing a possible signature. While HTLV-1-associated myelopathy showed the greatest TCR clonal expansion, multiple sclerosis showed the least, falling below healthy controls.

This CDR3 region has 15 residues. Unmatched junction bases numbered 5, after V lost 6 bases and J lost 7 bases. Germline loops: CDR1 MNHEY, CDR2 SVGAGI. The chain carries TRBV6-5 and TRBJ2-1; 14 positions match TRBD2. Sample: PBMCs. This TCR derives from a woman younger than 45 with multiple sclerosis. In DNA, the CDR3 is TGTGCCAGCAGCACGACTAGCGGGAGGGGTAATGAGCAGTTCTTC. Translating gives CASSTTSGRGNEQFF.